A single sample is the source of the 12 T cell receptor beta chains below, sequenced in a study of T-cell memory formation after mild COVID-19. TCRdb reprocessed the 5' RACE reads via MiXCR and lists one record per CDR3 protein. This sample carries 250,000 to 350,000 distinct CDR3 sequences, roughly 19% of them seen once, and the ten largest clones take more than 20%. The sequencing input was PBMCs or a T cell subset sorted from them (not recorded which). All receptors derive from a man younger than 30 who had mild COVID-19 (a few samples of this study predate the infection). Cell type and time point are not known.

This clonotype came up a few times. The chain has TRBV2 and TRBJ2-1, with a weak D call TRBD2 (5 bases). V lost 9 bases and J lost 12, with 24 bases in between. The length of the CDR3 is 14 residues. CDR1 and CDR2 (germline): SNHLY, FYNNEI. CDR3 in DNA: TGTGCCAGTAGGAACGTGGGAGCTCTAATGGGGCAGTTCTTC. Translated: CASRNVGALMGQFF.

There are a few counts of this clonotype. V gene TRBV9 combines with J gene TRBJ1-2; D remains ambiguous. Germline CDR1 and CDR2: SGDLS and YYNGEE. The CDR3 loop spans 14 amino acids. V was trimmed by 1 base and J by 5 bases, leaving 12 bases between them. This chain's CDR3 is CASSVREGSYGYTF. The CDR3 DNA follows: TGTGCCAGCAGCGTAAGGGAAGGGTCTTATGGCTACACCTTC.

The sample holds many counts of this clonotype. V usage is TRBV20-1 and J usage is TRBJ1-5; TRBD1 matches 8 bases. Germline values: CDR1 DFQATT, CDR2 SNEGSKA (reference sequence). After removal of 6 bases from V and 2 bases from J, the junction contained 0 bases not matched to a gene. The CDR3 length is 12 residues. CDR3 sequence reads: CSAQGGNQPQHF. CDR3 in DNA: TGCAGTGCACAGGGGGGCAATCAGCCCCAGCATTTT.

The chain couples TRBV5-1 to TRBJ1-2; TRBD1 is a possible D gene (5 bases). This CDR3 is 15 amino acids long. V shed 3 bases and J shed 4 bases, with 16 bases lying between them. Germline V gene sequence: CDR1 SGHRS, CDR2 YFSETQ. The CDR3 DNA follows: TGCGCCAGCAGCTCAACGGGGGATGGGGTCTATGGCTACACCTTC. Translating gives CASSSTGDGVYGYTF.

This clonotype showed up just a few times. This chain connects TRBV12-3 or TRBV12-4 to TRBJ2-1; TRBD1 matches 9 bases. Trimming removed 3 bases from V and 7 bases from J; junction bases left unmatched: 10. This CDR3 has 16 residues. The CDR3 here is CASSFSVGQGANEQFF. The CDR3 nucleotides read TGTGCCAGCAGTTTCTCTGTGGGACAGGGAGCGAATGAGCAGTTCTTC.

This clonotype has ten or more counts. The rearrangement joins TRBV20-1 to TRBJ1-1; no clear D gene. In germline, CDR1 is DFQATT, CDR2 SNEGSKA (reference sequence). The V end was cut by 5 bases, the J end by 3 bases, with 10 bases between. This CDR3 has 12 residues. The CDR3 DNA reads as TGCAGTGCTGGCCGCGGGGACACTGAAGCTTTCTTT. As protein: CSAGRGDTEAFF.

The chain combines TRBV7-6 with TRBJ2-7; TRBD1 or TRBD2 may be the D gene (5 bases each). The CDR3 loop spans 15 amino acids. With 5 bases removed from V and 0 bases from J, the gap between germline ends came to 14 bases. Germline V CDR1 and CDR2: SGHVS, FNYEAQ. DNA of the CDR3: TGTGCCAGCAGCGTAGGGGAGCCAGACTCCTACGAGCAGTACTTC. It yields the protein CASSVGEPDSYEQYF.

CDR3: CASSEAQAGETEAFF. The CDR3 DNA reads TGTGCCAGCAGTGAAGCGCAGGCAGGGGAAACTGAAGCTTTCTTT. The chain employs TRBV6-1 and TRBJ1-1; perhaps TRBD1 as D (6 bases). From germline, CDR1 is MNHNS and CDR2 SASEGT. Trimming pared 0 bases from V and 5 bases from J, leaving 13 bases between. The CDR3 runs to 15 residues.

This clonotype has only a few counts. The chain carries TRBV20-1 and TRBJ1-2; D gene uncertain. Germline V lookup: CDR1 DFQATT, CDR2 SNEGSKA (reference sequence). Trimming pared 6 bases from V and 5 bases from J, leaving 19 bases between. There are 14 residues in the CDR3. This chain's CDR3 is CSATKAAGPYGYTF. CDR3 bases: TGCAGTGCGACAAAGGCAGCTGGACCGTATGGCTACACCTTC.

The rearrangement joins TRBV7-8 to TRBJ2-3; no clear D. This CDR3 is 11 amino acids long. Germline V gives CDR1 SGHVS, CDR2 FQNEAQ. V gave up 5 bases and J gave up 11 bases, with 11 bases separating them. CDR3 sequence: CASSTKLVQYF. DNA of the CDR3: TGTGCCAGCAGCACTAAATTAGTGCAGTATTTT.

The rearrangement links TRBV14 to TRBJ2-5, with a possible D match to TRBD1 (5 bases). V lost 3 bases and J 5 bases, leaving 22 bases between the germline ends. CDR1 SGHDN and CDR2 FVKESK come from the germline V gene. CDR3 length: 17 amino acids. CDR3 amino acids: CASSHYPLTGARETQYF. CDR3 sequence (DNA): TGTGCCAGCAGCCATTACCCCCTCACAGGTGCCCGGGAGACCCAGTACTTC.

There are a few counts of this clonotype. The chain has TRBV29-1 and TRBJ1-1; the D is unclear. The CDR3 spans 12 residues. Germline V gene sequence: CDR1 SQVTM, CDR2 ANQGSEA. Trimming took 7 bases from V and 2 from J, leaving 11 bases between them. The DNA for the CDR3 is TGCAGCGGCATGACGGGAAACACTGAAGCTTTCTTT. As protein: CSGMTGNTEAFF. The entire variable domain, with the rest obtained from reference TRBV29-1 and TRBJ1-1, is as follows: SAVISQKPSRDICQRGTSLTIQCQVDSQVTMMFWYRQQPGQSLTLIATANQGSEATYESGFVIDKFPISRPNLTFSTLTVSNMSPEDSSIYLCSGMTGNTEAFFGQGTRLTVV.